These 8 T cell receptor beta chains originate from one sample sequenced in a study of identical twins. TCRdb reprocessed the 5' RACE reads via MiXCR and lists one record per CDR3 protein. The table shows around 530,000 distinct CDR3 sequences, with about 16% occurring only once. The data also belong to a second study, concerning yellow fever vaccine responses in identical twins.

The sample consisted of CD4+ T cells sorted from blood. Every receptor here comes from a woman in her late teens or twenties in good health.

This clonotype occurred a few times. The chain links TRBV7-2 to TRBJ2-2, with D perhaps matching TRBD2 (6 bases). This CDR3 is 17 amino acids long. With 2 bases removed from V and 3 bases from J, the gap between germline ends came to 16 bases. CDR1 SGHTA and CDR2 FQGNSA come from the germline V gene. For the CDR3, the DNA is TGTGCCAGCAGCTTACGCGGAGGGCCGGGATACACCGGGGAGCTGTTTTTT. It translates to CASSLRGGPGYTGELFF. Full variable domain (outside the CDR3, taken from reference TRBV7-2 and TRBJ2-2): GAGVSQSPSNKVTEKGKDVELRCDPISGHTALYWYRQSLGQGLEFLIYFQGNSAPDKSGLPSDRFSAERTGGSVSTLTIQRTQQEDSAVYLCASSLRGGPGYTGELFFGEGSRLTVL.

The CDR3 protein is CASSSPKVVYEQYF. DNA of the CDR3: TGTGCCAGCAGTTCACCCAAAGTGGTCTACGAGCAGTACTTC. The rearrangement joins TRBV12-3 or TRBV12-4 to TRBJ2-7; D uncertain. Deletions cut 4 bases from V and 3 bases from J, with 13 bases between. The CDR3 runs to 14 residues.

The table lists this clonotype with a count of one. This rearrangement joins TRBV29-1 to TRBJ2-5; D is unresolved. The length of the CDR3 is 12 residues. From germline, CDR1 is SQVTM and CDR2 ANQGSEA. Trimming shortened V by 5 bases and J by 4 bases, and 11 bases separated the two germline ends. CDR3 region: CSVWKGTETQYF. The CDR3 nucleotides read TGCAGCGTTTGGAAGGGCACAGAGACCCAGTACTTC.

CDR3 in amino acids: CSVDGVGQEGHSYEQYF. The CDR3 DNA reads as TGCAGCGTTGATGGCGTCGGACAGGAGGGTCACTCCTACGAGCAGTACTTC. The chain couples TRBV29-1 to TRBJ2-7, with D possibly TRBD1 on 7 matching bases. CDR1 and CDR2 (germline): SQVTM, ANQGSEA. The V gene lost 3 bases and the J gene lost 0 bases, with 21 bases spanning the gap. The CDR3 is 17 residues long.

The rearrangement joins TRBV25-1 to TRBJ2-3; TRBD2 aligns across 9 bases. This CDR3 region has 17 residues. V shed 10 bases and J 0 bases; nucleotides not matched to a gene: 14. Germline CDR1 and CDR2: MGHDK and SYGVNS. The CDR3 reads CATTPWTSASSTDTQYF. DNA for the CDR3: TGTGCCACCACCCCCTGGACTAGCGCCTCTAGCACAGATACGCAGTATTTT.

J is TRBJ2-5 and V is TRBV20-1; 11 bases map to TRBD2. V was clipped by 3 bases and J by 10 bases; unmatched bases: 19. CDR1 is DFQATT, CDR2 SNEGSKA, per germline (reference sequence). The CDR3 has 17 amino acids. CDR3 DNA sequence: TGCAGTGCTAGGGACCCAGGTGGGGCTAGCGGGAGGCCCCACCAGTACTTC. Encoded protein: CSARDPGGASGRPHQYF.

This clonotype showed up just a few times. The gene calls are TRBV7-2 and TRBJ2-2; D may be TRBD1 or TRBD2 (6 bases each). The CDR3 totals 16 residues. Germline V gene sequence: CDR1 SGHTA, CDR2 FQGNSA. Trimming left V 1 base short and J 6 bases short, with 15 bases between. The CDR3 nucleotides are TGTGCCAGCAGCTTAGGGGGGGCAGGGCGAGCCGGGGAGCTGTTTTTT. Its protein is CASSLGGAGRAGELFF. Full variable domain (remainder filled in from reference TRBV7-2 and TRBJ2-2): GAGVSQSPSNKVTEKGKDVELRCDPISGHTALYWYRQSLGQGLEFLIYFQGNSAPDKSGLPSDRFSAERTGGSVSTLTIQRTQQEDSAVYLCASSLGGAGRAGELFFGEGSRLTVL.

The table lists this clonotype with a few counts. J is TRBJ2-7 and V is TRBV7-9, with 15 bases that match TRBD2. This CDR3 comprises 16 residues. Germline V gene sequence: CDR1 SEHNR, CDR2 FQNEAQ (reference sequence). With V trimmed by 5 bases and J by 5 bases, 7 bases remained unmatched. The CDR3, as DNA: TGTGCCAGCAGCCATGGGACTAGCGGGAGGTTAAACGAGCAGTACTTC. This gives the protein CASSHGTSGRLNEQYF. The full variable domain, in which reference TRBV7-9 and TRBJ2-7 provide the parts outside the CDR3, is DTGVSQNPRHKITKRGQNVTFRCDPISEHNRLYWYRQTLGQGPEFLTYFQNEAQLEKSRLLSDRFSAERPKGSFSTLEIQRTEQGDSAMYLCASSHGTSGRLNEQYFGPGTRLTVT.